A selection of T cell receptor beta chains follows, all from one sample in a study of T cell responses to AZD1222 COVID-19 vaccine. Profiled with immunoSEQ multiplex PCR; TCRdb holds only in-frame clones, not every one. The table shows around 99,000 clones, with about 90% occurring only once. Sequenced here: peripheral blood, sampled on day 0 of AZD1222 vaccination. Receptors were obtained from an adult in good health. The CDR3 runs from the conserved cysteine through the conserved F or W. Each record gives: V gene, clone size, D gene, J gene, CDR3 protein, CDR3 DNA. The D gene is left open where the match is weak. Clone size appears in some rows only: once, few, many, or a class for an expanded clone.

V gene: TRBV6-2/TRBV6-3
clone size: .
D gene: .
J gene: TRBJ2-1
CDR3 protein: CASSLGTPSYNEQFF
CDR3 DNA: TGTGCCAGCAGTTTGGGGACGCCCTCCTACAATGAGCAGTTCTTC

V gene: TRBV24-1
clone size: .
D gene: TRBD1
J gene: TRBJ1-2
CDR3 protein: CATSDTTGSGYTF
CDR3 DNA: TGTGCCACCAGTGACACGACAGGGTCTGGCTACACCTTC

V gene: TRBV7-2
clone size: .
D gene: .
J gene: TRBJ2-1
CDR3 protein: CASSYTGQQFF
CDR3 DNA: TGTGCCAGCAGCTACACAGGTCAGCAGTTCTTC

V gene: TRBV27
clone size: .
D gene: .
J gene: TRBJ1-2
CDR3 protein: CASRGGQGRFYGYTF
CDR3 DNA: TGTGCCTCCCGGGGGGGCCAGGGGAGGTTCTATGGCTACACCTTC

V gene: TRBV6-5
clone size: .
D gene: TRBD1
J gene: TRBJ1-2
CDR3 protein: CASSPDRTYYGYTF
CDR3 DNA: TGTGCCAGCAGTCCGGACAGGACTTACTATGGCTACACCTTC

V gene: TRBV28
clone size: .
D gene: .
J gene: TRBJ2-7
CDR3 protein: CASSIWDGSTYEQYF
CDR3 DNA: TGTGCCAGCAGTATTTGGGACGGGAGTACCTACGAGCAGTACTTC

V gene: TRBV7-2
clone size: .
D gene: .
J gene: TRBJ2-7
CDR3 protein: CASSWMSGYEQYF
CDR3 DNA: TGTGCCAGCAGCTGGATGAGTGGATACGAGCAGTACTTC

V gene: TRBV5-1
clone size: .
D gene: .
J gene: TRBJ2-4
CDR3 protein: CASSLGQENIQYF
CDR3 DNA: TGCGCCAGCAGCTTGGGCCAGGAAAACATTCAGTACTTC

V gene: TRBV7-2
clone size: .
D gene: .
J gene: TRBJ2-5
CDR3 protein: CASSSRGPQETQYF
CDR3 DNA: TGTGCCAGCAGCTCGCGGGGGCCCCAAGAGACCCAGTACTTC

V gene: TRBV24-1
clone size: .
D gene: TRBD2
J gene: TRBJ2-1
CDR3 protein: CATSDTRLAGSDEQFF
CDR3 DNA: TGTGCCACCAGTGACACCAGACTAGCGGGATCGGATGAGCAGTTCTTC

V gene: TRBV12-5
clone size: few
D gene: .
J gene: TRBJ1-2
CDR3 protein: CASGRETGQLYGYTF
CDR3 DNA: TGTGCTAGTGGTCGGGAGACCGGGCAGCTCTATGGCTACACCTTC

V gene: TRBV6-1
clone size: .
D gene: .
J gene: TRBJ1-3
CDR3 protein: CASSELLSSGNTIYF
CDR3 DNA: TGTGCCAGCAGTGAATTACTGAGCTCTGGAAACACCATATATTTT

V gene: TRBV5-1
clone size: .
D gene: TRBD2
J gene: TRBJ2-4
CDR3 protein: CASSLTSGERNIQYF
CDR3 DNA: TGCGCCAGCAGCTTGACTAGCGGAGAACGGAACATTCAGTACTTC

V gene: TRBV14
clone size: .
D gene: .
J gene: TRBJ2-1
CDR3 protein: CASSQVSSHNEQFF
CDR3 DNA: TGTGCCAGCAGCCAAGTGAGCTCTCACAATGAGCAGTTCTTC

V gene: TRBV5-1
clone size: .
D gene: TRBD1
J gene: TRBJ2-5
CDR3 protein: CASSLGTAQETQYF
CDR3 DNA: TGCGCCAGCAGCTTAGGGACAGCCCAAGAGACCCAGTACTTC

V gene: TRBV5-1
clone size: .
D gene: .
J gene: TRBJ1-4
CDR3 protein: CASSFGVGSEKLFF
CDR3 DNA: TGCGCCAGCAGCTTCGGGGTAGGGAGTGAAAAACTGTTTTTT

V gene: TRBV14
clone size: .
D gene: .
J gene: TRBJ2-3
CDR3 protein: CASSPGQGRDTDTQYF
CDR3 DNA: TGTGCCAGCAGCCCCGGGCAGGGTCGGGACACAGATACGCAGTATTTT

V gene: TRBV19
clone size: .
D gene: .
J gene: TRBJ1-5
CDR3 protein: CASTPGKNQPQHF
CDR3 DNA: TGTGCCAGTACCCCCGGGAAAAATCAGCCCCAGCATTTT

V gene: TRBV14
clone size: .
D gene: .
J gene: TRBJ2-1
CDR3 protein: CASSPRIGLATNEQFF
CDR3 DNA: TGTGCCAGCAGCCCAAGGATCGGGCTAGCAACTAATGAGCAGTTCTTC

V gene: TRBV27
clone size: .
D gene: TRBD1
J gene: TRBJ1-2
CDR3 protein: CASSLSPGGGGYGYTF
CDR3 DNA: TGTGCCAGCAGTTTATCCCCGGGAGGGGGCGGCTATGGCTACACCTTC

V gene: TRBV10-2
clone size: .
D gene: .
J gene: TRBJ1-1
CDR3 protein: CASSESPGQTEAFF
CDR3 DNA: TGCGCCAGCAGTGAGTCGCCAGGGCAGACTGAAGCTTTCTTT

V gene: TRBV10-3
clone size: .
D gene: .
J gene: TRBJ2-3
CDR3 protein: CAISGPVGYGSSTDTQYF
CDR3 DNA: TGTGCCATCAGTGGGCCGGTGGGTTACGGGAGCAGCACAGATACGCAGTATTTT

V gene: TRBV24-1
clone size: .
D gene: .
J gene: TRBJ1-2
CDR3 protein: CATSDKPGVRYGYTF
CDR3 DNA: TGTGCCACCAGTGATAAACCGGGGGTAAGGTATGGCTACACCTTC

V gene: TRBV10-1
clone size: .
D gene: .
J gene: TRBJ2-5
CDR3 protein: CASSVRVRETQYF
CDR3 DNA: TGCGCCAGCAGTGTTAGGGTCCGAGAGACCCAGTACTTC

V gene: TRBV19
clone size: .
D gene: .
J gene: TRBJ1-4
CDR3 protein: CASSSYSGTNEKLFF
CDR3 DNA: TGTGCCAGTAGTTCTTACAGCGGAACTAATGAAAAACTGTTTTTT

V gene: TRBV6-1
clone size: .
D gene: TRBD1
J gene: TRBJ1-1
CDR3 protein: CASSDDRAGQPEAFF
CDR3 DNA: TGTGCCAGCAGTGATGACAGGGCCGGTCAGCCGGAAGCTTTCTTT

V gene: TRBV9
clone size: .
D gene: .
J gene: TRBJ1-6
CDR3 protein: CASSPRTTGPSYNSPLHF
CDR3 DNA: TGTGCCAGCAGCCCACGGACCACAGGGCCATCCTATAATTCACCCCTCCACTTT

V gene: TRBV5-1
clone size: .
D gene: .
J gene: TRBJ2-2
CDR3 protein: CASSPWERANTGELFF
CDR3 DNA: TGCGCCAGCAGCCCGTGGGAGCGGGCGAACACCGGGGAGCTGTTTTTT

V gene: TRBV11-2
clone size: .
D gene: .
J gene: TRBJ1-2
CDR3 protein: CASSLVGPGGGYTF
CDR3 DNA: TGTGCCAGCAGCTTAGTGGGCCCGGGGGGAGGCTACACCTTC

V gene: TRBV6-5
clone size: .
D gene: .
J gene: TRBJ1-6
CDR3 protein: CASSYWDNSPLHF
CDR3 DNA: TGTGCCAGCAGTTACTGGGATAATTCACCCCTCCACTTT

V gene: TRBV2
clone size: .
D gene: .
J gene: TRBJ2-5
CDR3 protein: CASSVLQGPETQYF
CDR3 DNA: TGTGCCAGCAGTGTCCTACAGGGTCCAGAGACCCAGTACTTC

V gene: TRBV27
clone size: few
D gene: .
J gene: TRBJ1-1
CDR3 protein: CASSFKADTEAFF
CDR3 DNA: TGTGCCAGCAGTTTTAAGGCGGACACTGAAGCTTTCTTT

V gene: TRBV5-1
clone size: .
D gene: TRBD2
J gene: TRBJ2-7
CDR3 protein: CASSLEPSGGNSYEQYF
CDR3 DNA: TGCGCCAGCAGCTTGGAACCTAGCGGGGGGAACTCCTACGAGCAGTACTTC

V gene: TRBV2
clone size: .
D gene: TRBD1
J gene: TRBJ1-2
CDR3 protein: CASSLQGGQVAGYTF
CDR3 DNA: TGTGCCAGCAGTCTACAGGGGGGACAGGTGGCTGGCTACACCTTC

V gene: TRBV5-1
clone size: .
D gene: .
J gene: TRBJ1-2
CDR3 protein: CASSLVGGEGYTF
CDR3 DNA: TGCGCCAGCAGCTTGGTTGGGGGAGAGGGCTACACCTTC

V gene: TRBV9
clone size: .
D gene: .
J gene: TRBJ2-7
CDR3 protein: CASSPTGTEFYEQYF
CDR3 DNA: TGTGCCAGCAGTCCAACCGGGACGGAATTCTACGAGCAGTACTTC

V gene: TRBV6-2/TRBV6-3
clone size: .
D gene: TRBD1
J gene: TRBJ1-1
CDR3 protein: CASSYTGGALLNTEAFF
CDR3 DNA: TGTGCCAGCAGTTATACAGGGGGCGCCCTATTGAACACTGAAGCTTTCTTT

V gene: TRBV5-1
clone size: .
D gene: TRBD2
J gene: TRBJ2-7
CDR3 protein: CASSEIAGDSHEQYF
CDR3 DNA: TGCGCCAGCAGCGAGATAGCGGGAGACAGTCACGAGCAGTACTTC

V gene: TRBV19
clone size: .
D gene: TRBD1
J gene: TRBJ1-2
CDR3 protein: CASSVIPGGNYGYTF
CDR3 DNA: TGTGCCAGTAGTGTAATACCAGGGGGAAACTATGGCTACACCTTC

V gene: TRBV5-1
clone size: .
D gene: TRBD2
J gene: TRBJ2-5
CDR3 protein: CASSLGAAGGETQYF
CDR3 DNA: TGCGCCAGCAGCTTGGGGGCAGCGGGAGGAGAGACCCAGTACTTC

V gene: TRBV30
clone size: .
D gene: .
J gene: TRBJ1-2
CDR3 protein: CAWSHKGLEGYTF
CDR3 DNA: TGTGCCTGGAGCCATAAGGGGTTAGAGGGCTACACCTTC

V gene: TRBV6-1
clone size: .
D gene: .
J gene: TRBJ1-4
CDR3 protein: CASSEVLPNEKLFF
CDR3 DNA: TGTGCCAGCAGTGAAGTACTGCCCAATGAAAAACTGTTTTTT

V gene: TRBV7-2
clone size: once
D gene: .
J gene: TRBJ2-3
CDR3 protein: CASSFGPSTDTQYF
CDR3 DNA: TGTGCCAGCAGCTTCGGACCCTCCACAGATACGCAGTATTTT